This T cell receptor (beta chain) was retrieved from a study of blood T cell repertoires in COVID-19. Overall study context: Acute and convalescent COVID-19 specimens originated in the United States, Italy and Spain. PBMCs, B-cell-depleted T cells, or T cells provided the cDNA or gDNA that made up the material.

In the original analysis: Scientists estimated how many nucleated cells there were by amplifying reference gene primers. Assay used: immunoSEQ multiplex PCR; TCRdb lists only in-frame clones, some missing. D and trimming were read from the DNA, whereas the V and J calls and clone size are those reported in that table. The table lists around 160,000 clones, over 75% of them singletons. There are 15 residues in the CDR3. The germline gives CDR1 SGHRS, CDR2 YFSETQ. Trimming removed 4 bases from V and 4 bases from J, with 17 bases in between. Sequenced sample: peripheral blood. This chain joins TRBV5-1 and TRBJ1-2, with D perhaps matching TRBD1 (6 bases). The sequence was obtained from a man aged 55 to 70 with active or convalescent COVID-19. CDR3 protein: CASSPSGAGAYGYTF. CDR3 nucleotides: TGCGCCAGCAGCCCCTCCGGGGCAGGGGCCTATGGCTACACCTTC.